This T cell receptor (beta chain) was sequenced for a study of Tregs in tolerant kidney transplant recipients. Study-level background: The nonmyeloablative bone marrow transplants came from related graft donors, with transient mixed chimerism.

Unstimulated regulatory T cells (CD4+CD25+CD127-), CD4+CD25- non-regulatory cells, CD4 and CD8 cells were FACS-sorted from thawed PBMCs. Generated by immunoSEQ multiplex PCR, the TCRdb table keeps only in-frame clones and is missing some. The listing records 50,000 or so clones. Study results and caveats: Nucleotide sequences could not be compared across some patients' samples due to primer changes.

Remarks on this clone: Its antigen is not identified. Compared with germline, one end of the junction differs, possibly owing to a read error.

Specimen: CD4+ T cells from blood, collected before the transplant. This sequence originates from a human donor who received a combined kidney and bone marrow transplant.

The CDR3 here is CAGSGQGSNTEAFF. The CDR3 bases that were read are TGTGCCGGCAGTGGACAGGGCTCGAACACTGAA. This chain joins TRBV2 and TRBJ1-1; 8 positions agree with TRBD1. The read comes to an end 3 residues before the CDR3 does, leaving the germline J gene to fill in the end. The CDR3 is 14 amino acids. Germline CDR1 is SNHLY and CDR2 is FYNNEI.